This T cell receptor (beta chain) came from a study of T cells in localized non-small cell lung cancer. Assay: immunoSEQ multiplex PCR; the TCRdb copy retains only in-frame clones and omits some. The table includes over 25,000 clones, roughly 78% detected once. Sequencing was performed on peripheral blood, taken before any cancer treatment. The sequence was collected from a male donor at least 60 years old with stage II squamous cell lung carcinoma.

This CDR3 is CASSERTPFEGTPYNSPLHF. CDR3 bases: TGTGCCAGCAGTGAACGGACGCCGTTTGAGGGGACGCCCTATAATTCACCCCTCCACTTT. The rearrangement links TRBV6-1 to TRBJ1-6; tentative D call: TRBD1 (5 bases). CDR3 length: 20 amino acids. Germline V gene lookup returns CDR1 MNHNS and CDR2 SASEGT. Trimming took 2 bases from V and 2 from J, leaving 22 bases between them.